This T cell receptor (beta chain) was sequenced for a study of T-cell memory formation after mild COVID-19. TCRdb passed the 5' RACE reads through MiXCR, listing each CDR3 protein once. The sample lists under 200,000 distinct CDR3 sequences, roughly a third occurring once. Only a few counts were recorded for this clonotype. Germline-derived CDR1 and CDR2 are DFQATT and SNEGSKA (reference sequence). V was cut by 6 bases and J by 8 bases, with 11 bases left in between. The CDR3 totals 11 residues. The sequence was collected from an adult woman who had mild COVID-19 (a few samples of this study predate the infection). Cell type and time point are not known. The chain employs TRBV20-1 and TRBJ2-1; no clear D gene. Sequenced: PBMCs or a T cell subset sorted from them (not recorded which). The chain's CDR3 is CSADVVDEQFF. CDR3 bases: TGCAGTGCGGACGTGGTGGATGAGCAGTTCTTC.